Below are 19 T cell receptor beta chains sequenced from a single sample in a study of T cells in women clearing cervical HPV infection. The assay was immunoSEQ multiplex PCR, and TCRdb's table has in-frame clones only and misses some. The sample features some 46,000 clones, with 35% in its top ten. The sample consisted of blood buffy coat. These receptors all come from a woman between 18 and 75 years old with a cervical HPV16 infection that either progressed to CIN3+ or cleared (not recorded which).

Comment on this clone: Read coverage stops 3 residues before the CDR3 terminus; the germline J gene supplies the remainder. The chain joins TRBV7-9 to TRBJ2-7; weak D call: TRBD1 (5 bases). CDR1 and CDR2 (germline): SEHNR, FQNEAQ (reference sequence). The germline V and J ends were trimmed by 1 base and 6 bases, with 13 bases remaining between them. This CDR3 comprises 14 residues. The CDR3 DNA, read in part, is TGTGCCAGCAGCTTAGAGGGCAGGCAGGGCGAG. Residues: CASSLEGRQGE. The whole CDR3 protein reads CASSLEGRQGEQYF.

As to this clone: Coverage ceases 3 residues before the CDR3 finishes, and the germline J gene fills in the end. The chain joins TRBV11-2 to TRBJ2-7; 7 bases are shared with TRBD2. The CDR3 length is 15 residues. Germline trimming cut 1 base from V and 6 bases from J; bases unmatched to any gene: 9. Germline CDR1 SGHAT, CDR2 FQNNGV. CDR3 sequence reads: CASSLGTPGLSEQYF. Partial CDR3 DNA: TGTGCCAGCAGCTTAGGGACACCGGGACTATCCGAG.

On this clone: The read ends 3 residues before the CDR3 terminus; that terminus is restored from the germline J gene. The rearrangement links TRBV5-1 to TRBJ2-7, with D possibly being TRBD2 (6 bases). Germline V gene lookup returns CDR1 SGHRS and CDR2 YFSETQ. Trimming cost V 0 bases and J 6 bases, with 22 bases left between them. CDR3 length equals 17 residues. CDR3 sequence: CASSLGLEGRGKLEQYF. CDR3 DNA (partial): TGCGCCAGCAGCTTGGGACTGGAGGGCCGGGGGAAGCTCGAG.

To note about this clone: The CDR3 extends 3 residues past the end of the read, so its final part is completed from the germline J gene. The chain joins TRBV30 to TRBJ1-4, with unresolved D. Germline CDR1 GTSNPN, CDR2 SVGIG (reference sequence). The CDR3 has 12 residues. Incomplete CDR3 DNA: TGTGCCTGGAGTCGGGGTGTTTCACCA. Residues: CAWSRGVSP. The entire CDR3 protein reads CAWSRGVSPLFF. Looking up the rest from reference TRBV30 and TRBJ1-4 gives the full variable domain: SQTIHQWPATLVQPVGSPLSLECTVEGTSNPNLYWYRQAAGRGLQLLFYSVGIGQISSEVPQNLSASRPQDRQFILSSKKLLLSDSGFYLCAWSRGVSPLFFGSGTQLSVL.

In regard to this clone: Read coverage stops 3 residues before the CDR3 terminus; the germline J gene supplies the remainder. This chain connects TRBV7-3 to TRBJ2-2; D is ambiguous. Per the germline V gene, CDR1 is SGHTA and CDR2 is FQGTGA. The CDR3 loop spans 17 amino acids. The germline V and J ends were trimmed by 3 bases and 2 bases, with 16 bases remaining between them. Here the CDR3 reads CASSFDRVAANTGELFF. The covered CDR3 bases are TGTGCCAGCAGCTTCGATCGGGTGGCCGCAAACACCGGGGAG. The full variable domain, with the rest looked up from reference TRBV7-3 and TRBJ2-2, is GAGVSQTPSNKVTEKGKYVELRCDPISGHTALYWYRQSLGQGPEFLIYFQGTGAADDSGLPNDRFFAVRPEGSVSTLKIQRTERGDSAVYLCASSFDRVAANTGELFFGEGSRLTVL.

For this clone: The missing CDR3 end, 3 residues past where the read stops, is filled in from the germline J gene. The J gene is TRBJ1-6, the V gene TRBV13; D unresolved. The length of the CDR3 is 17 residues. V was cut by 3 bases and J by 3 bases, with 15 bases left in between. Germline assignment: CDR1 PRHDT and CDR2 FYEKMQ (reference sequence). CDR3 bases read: TGTGCCAGCAGCTTGGGCGGGGATGGTGTCTATAATTCACCC. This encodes CASSLGGDGVYNSP. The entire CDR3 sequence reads CASSLGGDGVYNSPLHF.

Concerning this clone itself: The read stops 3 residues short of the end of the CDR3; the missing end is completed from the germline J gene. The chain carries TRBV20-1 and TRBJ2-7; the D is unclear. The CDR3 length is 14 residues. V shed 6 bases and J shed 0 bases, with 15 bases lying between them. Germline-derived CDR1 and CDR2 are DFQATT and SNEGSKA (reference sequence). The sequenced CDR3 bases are TGCAGTGCAGACTCCGGCCAACGCTCCTACGAG. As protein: CSADSGQRSYE. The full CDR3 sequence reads CSADSGQRSYEQYF.

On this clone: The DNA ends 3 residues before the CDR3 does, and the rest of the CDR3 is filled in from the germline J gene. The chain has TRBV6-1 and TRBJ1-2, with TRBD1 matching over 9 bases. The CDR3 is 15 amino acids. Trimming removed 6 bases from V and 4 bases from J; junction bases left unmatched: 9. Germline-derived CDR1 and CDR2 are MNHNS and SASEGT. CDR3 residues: CASSELQGASYGYTF. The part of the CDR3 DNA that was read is TGTGCCAGCAGCGAATTACAGGGGGCCAGCTATGGC.

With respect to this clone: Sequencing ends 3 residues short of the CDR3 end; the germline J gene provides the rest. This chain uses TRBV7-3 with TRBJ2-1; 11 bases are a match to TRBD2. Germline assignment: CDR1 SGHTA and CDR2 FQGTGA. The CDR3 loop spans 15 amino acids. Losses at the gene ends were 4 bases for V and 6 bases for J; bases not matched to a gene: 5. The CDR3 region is CASSSTSGRGNEQFF. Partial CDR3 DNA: TGTGCCAGCAGCTCCACTAGCGGGAGAGGCAATGAG.

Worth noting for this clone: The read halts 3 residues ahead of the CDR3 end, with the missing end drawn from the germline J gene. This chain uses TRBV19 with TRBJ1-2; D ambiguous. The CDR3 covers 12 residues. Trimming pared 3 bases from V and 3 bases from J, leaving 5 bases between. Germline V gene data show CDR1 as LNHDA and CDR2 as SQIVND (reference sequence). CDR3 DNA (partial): TGTGCCAGTAGTATCCAGTACTATGGC. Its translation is CASSIQYYG. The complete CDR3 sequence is CASSIQYYGYTF.

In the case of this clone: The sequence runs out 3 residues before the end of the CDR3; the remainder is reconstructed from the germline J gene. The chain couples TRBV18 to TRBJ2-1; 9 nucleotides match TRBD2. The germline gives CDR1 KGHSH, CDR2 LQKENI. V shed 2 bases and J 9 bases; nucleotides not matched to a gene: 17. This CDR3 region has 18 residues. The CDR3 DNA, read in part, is TGTGCCAGCTCACCAGTAGGCTTGCCTAGCGGGATGGTCGGTGAG. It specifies CASSPVGLPSGMVGE. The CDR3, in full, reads CASSPVGLPSGMVGEQFF.

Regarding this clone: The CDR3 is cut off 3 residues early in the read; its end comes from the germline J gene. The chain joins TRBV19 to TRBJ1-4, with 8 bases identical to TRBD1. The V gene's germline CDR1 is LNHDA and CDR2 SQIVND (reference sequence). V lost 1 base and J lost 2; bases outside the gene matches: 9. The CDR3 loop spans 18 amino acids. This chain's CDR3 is CASSIGTGQVGTNEKLFF. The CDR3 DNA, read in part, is TGTGCCAGTAGTATAGGGACAGGGCAGGTTGGGACTAATGAAAAA.

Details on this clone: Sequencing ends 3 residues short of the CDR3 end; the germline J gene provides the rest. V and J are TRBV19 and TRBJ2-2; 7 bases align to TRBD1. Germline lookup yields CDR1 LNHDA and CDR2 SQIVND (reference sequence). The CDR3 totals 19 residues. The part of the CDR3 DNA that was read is TGTGCCAGTAGTATAGATCTGGCAGGGGGAGCTTCTGGGGCCAACGTG. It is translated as CASSIDLAGGASGANV. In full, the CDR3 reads CASSIDLAGGASGANVLFF.

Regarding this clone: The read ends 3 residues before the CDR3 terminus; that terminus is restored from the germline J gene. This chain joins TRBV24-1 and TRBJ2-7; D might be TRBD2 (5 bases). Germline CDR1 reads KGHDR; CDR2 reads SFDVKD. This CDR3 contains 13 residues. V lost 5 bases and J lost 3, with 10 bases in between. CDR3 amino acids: CATSASSFYEQYF. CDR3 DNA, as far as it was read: TGTGCCACCAGTGCGTCTAGCTTCTACGAG.

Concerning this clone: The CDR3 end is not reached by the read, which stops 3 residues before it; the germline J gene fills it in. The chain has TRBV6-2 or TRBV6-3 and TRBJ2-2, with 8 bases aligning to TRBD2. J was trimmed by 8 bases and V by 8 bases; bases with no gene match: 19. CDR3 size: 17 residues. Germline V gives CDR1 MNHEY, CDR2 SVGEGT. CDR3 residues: CASRDMTPLAESGELFF. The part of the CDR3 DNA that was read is TGTGCCAGCCGCGATATGACCCCACTAGCGGAGTCGGGGGAG.

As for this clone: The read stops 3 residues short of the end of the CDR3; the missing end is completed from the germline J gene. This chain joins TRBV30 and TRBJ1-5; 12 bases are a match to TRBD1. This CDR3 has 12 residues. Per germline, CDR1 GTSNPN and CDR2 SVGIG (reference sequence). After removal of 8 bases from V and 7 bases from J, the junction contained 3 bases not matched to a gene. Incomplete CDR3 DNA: TGTGCCGGGGACAGGGGGCAGCAGCCC. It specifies CAGDRGQQP. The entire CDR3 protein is CAGDRGQQPQHF.

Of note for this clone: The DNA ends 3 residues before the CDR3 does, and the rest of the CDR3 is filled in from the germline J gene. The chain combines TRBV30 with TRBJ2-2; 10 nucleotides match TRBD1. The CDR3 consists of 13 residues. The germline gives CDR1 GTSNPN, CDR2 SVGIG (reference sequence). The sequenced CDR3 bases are TGTGCCTGGGAGACAGGGGGCTGGGGACCG. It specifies CAWETGGWGP. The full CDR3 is CAWETGGWGPLFF.

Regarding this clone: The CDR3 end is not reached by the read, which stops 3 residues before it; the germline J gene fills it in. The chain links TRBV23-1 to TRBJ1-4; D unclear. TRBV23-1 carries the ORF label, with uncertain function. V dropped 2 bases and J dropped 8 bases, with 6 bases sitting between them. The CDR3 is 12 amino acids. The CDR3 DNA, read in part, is TGCGCCAGCAGTCAACAGTACGAAAAA. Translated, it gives CASSQQYEK. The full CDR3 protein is CASSQQYEKLFF.

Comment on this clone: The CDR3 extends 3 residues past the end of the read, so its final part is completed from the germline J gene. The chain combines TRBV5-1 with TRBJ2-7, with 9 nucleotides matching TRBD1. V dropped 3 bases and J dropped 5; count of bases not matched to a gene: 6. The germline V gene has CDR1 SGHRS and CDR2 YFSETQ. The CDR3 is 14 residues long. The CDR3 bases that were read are TGCGCCAGCAGCTCAGGACAGGGGAGTAACGAG. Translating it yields CASSSGQGSNE. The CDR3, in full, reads CASSSGQGSNEQYF.